This T cell receptor beta chain is from a study of blood T cell repertoires in COVID-19. Across the study: T cells, B-cell-depleted T cells, or PBMCs provided the cDNA or gDNA that served as material.

The CDR3 extends over 18 amino acids. From germline, CDR1 is MNHEY and CDR2 SVGEGT. With 3 bases clipped from V and 0 bases from J, the junction kept 11 bases outside the gene matches. In the original workflow: Estimation of nucleated cell counts relied on the amplification of reference gene primers. Some clones are missing from TCRdb's copy, which holds only in-frame ones; the method was immunoSEQ multiplex PCR. V, J and clone size are taken as reported in that table, and D and trimming were inferred from the DNA itself. The sample has over 300,000 clones; roughly nine tenths are singletons. The sequencing input was peripheral blood. This TCR was sampled from a man between 18 and 29 years old who had recovered from COVID-19. The chain combines TRBV6-2 or TRBV6-3 with TRBJ2-1, with 7 bases lining up with TRBD1. CDR3 residues: CASSYSRQGKISYNEQFF. The CDR3 DNA is TGTGCCAGCAGTTATTCTCGACAGGGAAAGATCTCCTACAATGAGCAGTTCTTC.